This T cell receptor beta chain was identified during a study of T cell clonotyping in hematopoietic cell transplantation. The repertoire was sequenced with immunoSEQ multiplex PCR; TCRdb's copy has only in-frame clones and lacks some. The sample includes tens of thousands of clones, around 90% of them seen just once. V lost 1 base to trimming and J lost 6 bases, with 10 bases between them. Germline assignment: CDR1 SGHTA and CDR2 FQGNSA. The length of the CDR3 is 14 residues. The V call is TRBV7-2, the J call TRBJ2-4, with a possible D match to TRBD1 (5 bases). The sequencing used PBMCs, collected 100 days after allogeneic stem cell transplant. This receptor was taken from a female patient aged 45-60 years who had an allogeneic stem cell transplant from a related donor, so the T cells may come from the graft donor. Some clones in this sample may be carry-over from other donors' samples. CDR3: CASSLDWGVNIQYF. Written as DNA, the CDR3 is TGTGCCAGCAGCTTAGATTGGGGCGTAAACATTCAGTACTTC.